This T cell receptor (beta chain) was identified in a study of PD-1 blockade in classical Hodgkin lymphoma. Turning to the study itself: Every 2 weeks, patients got 3 mg/kg intravenous nivolumab.

Study outcomes and limitations: Patients were excluded if nivolumab began under 1 year after ASCT (the autologous transplant). Before treatment, TCR diversity in newly diagnosed patients was reportedly lower than in healthy donors.

The trim removed 3 bases at V and 2 bases at J, leaving 11 bases unmatched. The CDR3 length is 18 residues. The germline V gene has CDR1 SGHDT and CDR2 YYEEEE. Time point indicated: cycle 4 day 1 (C4D1), after 5 to 7 weeks of nivolumab. Each and every patient relapsed after autologous stem cell transplantation, and patients got differing brentuximab vedotin exposure. Magnetic negative selection of thawed PBMCs was the method by which CD4+ T cells were purified. TCRdb keeps only in-frame clones here, not all; method: immunoSEQ multiplex PCR. The sample records 34,000 or so clones, 80% to 95% being singletons. Concerning this clone itself: The antigen remains unidentified.

V and J are TRBV5-6 and TRBJ2-3; 11 nucleotides line up with TRBD2. The sample consisted of CD4+ T cells from blood, taken before the fourth cycle of nivolumab. The clonotype originates from a human donor with classical Hodgkin lymphoma. The CDR3, as DNA: TGTGCCAGCAGCTCAACCGGATGGACTAGCGGGCCCACAGATACGCAGTATTTT. Protein product: CASSSTGWTSGPTDTQYF.